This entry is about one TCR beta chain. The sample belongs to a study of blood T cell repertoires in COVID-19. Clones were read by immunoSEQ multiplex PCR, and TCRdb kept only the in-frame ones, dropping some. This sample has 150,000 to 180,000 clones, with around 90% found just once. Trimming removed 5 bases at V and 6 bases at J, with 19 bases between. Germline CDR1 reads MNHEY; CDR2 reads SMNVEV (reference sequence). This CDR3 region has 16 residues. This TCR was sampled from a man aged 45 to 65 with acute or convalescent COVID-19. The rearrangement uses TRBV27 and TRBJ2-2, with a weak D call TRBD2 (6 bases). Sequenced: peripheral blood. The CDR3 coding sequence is TGTGCCAGCAGTCCCCTCCCCGGGAGAGCGGCCGGGGAGCTGTTTTTT. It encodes CASSPLPGRAAGELFF.